This T cell receptor beta chain was obtained from a study of T cells in Graves' hyperthyroidism and ophthalmopathy. As for the study in general: Initial diagnosis, before any treatment, was when peripheral blood was collected. Overall study results and limits: Blood shared most expanded thyroid clonotypes above 0.001.

This clonotype showed up just a few times. Its antigen is still unknown. Germline V gives CDR1 MNHEY, CDR2 SMNVEV (reference sequence). The V and J ends lost 3 bases and 2 bases respectively, with 8 bases between them. The CDR3 extends over 13 amino acids. Uncontrolled infection, other autoimmune disease, pregnancy or lactation led to exclusion. The PBMCs had their origin in roughly 9.8 ml of fresh peripheral blood. Using RNA transcripts as the source, TCR beta CDR3 regions were amplified. A first-round RT-PCR of the TCR CDR3 used the HTBI primer set. TCRdb reanalysed the multiplex PCR reads using MiXCR and keeps one entry per CDR3 protein. Counted here are some 370,000 distinct CDR3 sequences, approximately 18% occurring once; the ten biggest clones make up 34%.

The V call is TRBV27, the J call TRBJ2-7, with D possibly being TRBD1 or TRBD2 (5 bases each). Sequencing used blood. This sequence was found in a woman aged 30 to 39 with Graves' hyperthyroidism that later progressed to Graves' ophthalmopathy. The CDR3 DNA is TGTGCCAGCAGTTTCCGGGACGCCTACGAGCAGTACTTC. Amino acids: CASSFRDAYEQYF.